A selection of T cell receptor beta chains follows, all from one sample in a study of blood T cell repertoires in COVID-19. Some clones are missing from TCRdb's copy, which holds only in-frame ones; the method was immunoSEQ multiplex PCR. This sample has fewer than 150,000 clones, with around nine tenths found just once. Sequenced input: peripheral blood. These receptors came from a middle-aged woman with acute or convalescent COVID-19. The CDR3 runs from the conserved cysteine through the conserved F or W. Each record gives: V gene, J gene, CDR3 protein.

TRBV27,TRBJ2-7,CASSFGGFSGYEQYF
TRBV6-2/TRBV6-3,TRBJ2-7,CASSYSMGANEQYF
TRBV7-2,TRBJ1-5,CASSLVGDQPQHF
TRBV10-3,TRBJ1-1,CAISSGTGGAFF
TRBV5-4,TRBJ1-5,CASSLDLAGGNQPQHF
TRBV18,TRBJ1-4,CASSQHTPGQGTANEKLFF
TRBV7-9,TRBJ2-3,CASCRGQKTDTQYF
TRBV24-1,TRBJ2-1,CATSDSGRGESSYNEQFF
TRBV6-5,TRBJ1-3,CASNPISGNTIYF
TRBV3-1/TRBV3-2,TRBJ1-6,CASSLAQGNSPLHF
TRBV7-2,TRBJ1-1,CASSKEVWTEAFF
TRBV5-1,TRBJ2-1,CASSAGLAGYNEQFF
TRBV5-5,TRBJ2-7,CASSPAVRQGTEQYF
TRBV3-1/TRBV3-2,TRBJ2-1,CASSQLRTGLTSSYNEQFF
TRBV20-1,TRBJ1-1,CSALREFMTFF
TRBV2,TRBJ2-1,CASSLDNEQFF
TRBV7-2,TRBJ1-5,CASSPRAGRTIKPQHF
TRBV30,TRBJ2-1,CASAWDRGDEQFF
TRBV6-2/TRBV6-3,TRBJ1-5,CASSYSFLGGESNQPQHF
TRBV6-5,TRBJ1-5,CASSRVQGSNQPQHF
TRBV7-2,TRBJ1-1,CASSLGGTWNTEAFF
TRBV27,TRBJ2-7,CASSLRTSGSYEQYF
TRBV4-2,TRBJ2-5,CASSQDPKTSGSETQYF
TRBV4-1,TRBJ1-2,CASSQGAWTGGAGGYTF
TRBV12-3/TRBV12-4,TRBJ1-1,CASSTVGTEAFF
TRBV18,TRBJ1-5,CASSPREGQGDQPQHF
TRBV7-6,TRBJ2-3,CASSLGGGGTDTQYF
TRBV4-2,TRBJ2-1,CASSQLSGRDYNEQFF
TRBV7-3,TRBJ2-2,CASSLYAPGELFF
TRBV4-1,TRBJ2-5,CASSQLGLAGRETQYF
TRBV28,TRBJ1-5,CASSLMEGLSNQPQHF